This entry concerns a single TCR beta chain. Which antigen it targets is not known. No base-level quality is on record; no much larger clone is a single base apart. Using the deep immunoSEQ assay, multiplex PCR amplified TCR CDR3 regions from genomic DNA. Extracted genomic DNA from each cell subset was spread evenly across all wells of several immunoSEQ 96-well plates, with each plate serving as a replicate. For sorted subsets, each replicate PCR was loaded with roughly 190 ng genomic DNA, equivalent to 30,000 to 35,000 T cell genomes. Purified libraries were measured with a Qubit 3.0 fluorometer, size-checked on a Bioanalyzer 2100, and measured again with the KAPA Library Quantification kit. A separate single-read 150-cycle Illumina NextSeq 550 flow cell was used to sequence each immunoSEQ 96-well plate. Per the source publication's procedure: Because only junctional sequences without quality scores were contained in the immunoSEQ output, filtering matching that applied to full-length reads could not be performed. To assign V/J genes and CDR3, sequences were annotated using PyIR, a Python wrapper for IgBLAST v1.9, with IMGT germline references. Reads were removed for weak V/J assignments (E-value above 1e-6), missing CDR3, stop codons, out-of-frame junctions, or ambiguous translated residues. A V3J clonotype was defined by an identical inferred V gene, J gene, and CDR3 amino acid sequence. Percentage overlap between repertoires was calculated by dividing the number of shared unique clonotypes by the size of the smaller repertoire. Repertoire richness was assessed with RTK rarefaction, the Chao1 estimator, and Recon v2.1 estimates of unobserved clonotypes. For all TCRbeta clonotypes obtained by the gDNA method from four donors, generation probabilities were computed with OLGA. In its TCRdb copy, this immuneACCESS table keeps in-frame sequences only and misses some clones. Where compared with another copy, unresolved V genes explain less than half of these, and the others have no known cause. V, J and clone size are taken as reported in that table, and D and trimming were inferred from the DNA itself. This sample comprises about 1 million clones, around 76% of them detected only once. Of the sample, 1.4% is held by the ten largest clones.

The data were obtained in a study of shared clonotypes between healthy human individuals (dated by TCRdb to 2018 to 2020). About the study as a whole: A few men and two women, aged 18 to 49 years, made up the cohort. Different laboratories and diverse techniques were used to prepare libraries and sequence TCR repertoires, to increase sequencing depth and limit assay-specific biases. For each donor, CD4 naive and CD4 memory were each run on three plates, CD8 naive on two plates, and CD8 memory on one plate. Blood TCR repertoires of roughly five healthy adults were deeply sequenced to estimate repertoire size and the extent of clonotype sharing between individuals. Per donor, leukapheresis produced somewhere between about 0.8 and 9 billion PBMCs.

The CDR3 starts with the cysteine, ends with the phenylalanine, and has 12 residues. Just CDR3 DNA is preserved here, 36 bases in frame from base 1. The germline V gene (reference sequence) supplies CDR1 MNHNY and CDR2 SVGAGI. The junction carries 10 bases between V and J, which are trimmed by 4 bases and 10 bases respectively. Healthy HIV-negative adults with no recently reported acute infections or vaccinations were included as donors. Every donor was a Caucasian adult living in Nashville, Tennessee, USA. CD4+ T cells were enriched by magnetic negative selection, after which naive cells were positively selected on CD45RA and the negative fraction was taken as the memory subset. Blood was obtained by leukapheresis, after which PBMCs were separated by Ficoll-Histopaque density gradient centrifugation and cryopreserved in liquid nitrogen vapor phase. Analytical flow cytometry was used to check the purity and quantity of each magnetically sorted T cell population. Genomic DNA was isolated from each sorted fraction and quantified by UV absorbance on a Nanodrop 2000c.

What the work shows at the level of the full study, not this receptor alone: Sampling was restricted to blood, and TCR repertoires in tissues likely differ from the TCR repertoires found in blood. Larger estimated clonotype richness was generally found for naive subsets than for memory subsets. Rarefaction of sorted-subset datasets indicated incomplete sequencing despite the large sequencing depth. Across a handful of donors, approximately 5% of naive CD4, roughly 3.8% of naive CD8, about 2% of memory CD4, and approximately 0.4% of memory CD8 clonotypes were shared. Clonotypes shared by all four sorted-subset donors showed higher generation probabilities than non-shared clonotypes. Pairwise subsampling indicated that sequencing depth was expected to affect the degree of clonotype sharing among donors. Because the study included a small number of donors, the genetic and exposure-history diversity represented was limited.

The sequence links TRBV6-6 to TRBJ1-4; the D gene is unclear. Sequencing input: memory CD4+ T cells sorted from blood. The cell subset or site label here, explained by the study, means: CD45RA-negative fraction. This TCR was recovered from a man younger than 35 in good health. The nucleotide sequence reads as follows: TGTGCCAGCAGTTCTCCAGGCGGAAAACTGTTTTTT. Its coded protein is CASSSPGGKLFF.